This T cell receptor beta chain emerged from a study of post-analysis software for immune sequencing data. The authors incorporated unique molecular identifiers into the TCR beta cDNA libraries. Starting from approximately 1 to 10 million T cells, the study yielded roughly 0.5 million cDNA molecules. TCRdb ran MiXCR on the PCR reads and lists one entry per CDR3 protein. The sample holds about half a million distinct CDR3 sequences, around 34% seen once. Concerning this clonotype itself: What it recognizes is unknown.

General study results and limits: Relative to controls, patients had about five TRBV segments at higher frequency, with TRBV5-6, TRBV5-1 and TRBV20-1 among these. Versus controls, multiple sclerosis patients showed significantly lower diversity (normalized Chao1).

The ends lost 8 bases at V and 7 bases at J; junction bases unmatched: 10. The length of the CDR3 is 14 residues. What was sequenced was blood. The rearrangement uses TRBV12-3 or TRBV12-4 and TRBJ1-5; 8 bases line up with TRBD1. The origin of this receptor is a girl aged 2-17 years with multiple sclerosis. The chain's CDR3 is CASRDRRGGQPQHF. The CDR3 region has the DNA TGTGCCAGCCGGGACAGGAGGGGAGGGCAGCCCCAGCATTTT.